A selection of T cell receptor beta chains follows, all from one sample in a study of T-cell memory formation after mild COVID-19. Each CDR3 protein gets one entry after TCRdb re-called the 5' RACE reads with MiXCR. Among roughly 110,000 distinct CDR3 sequences listed, roughly 14% were seen once. The sample was PBMCs or a T cell subset sorted from them (not recorded which). All receptors come from a man between 18 and 35 years old who had mild COVID-19 (a few samples of this study predate the infection). Cell type and time point are not known. The CDR3 runs from the conserved cysteine through the conserved F or W.

>TRBJ2-3|TRBV11-2
CASSPRDTASTLTDTQYF
>TRBJ1-4|TRBV7-9
CASNKPGANEKLFF
>TRBJ2-1|TRBV4-1
CASSHKQGNEQFF
>TRBJ1-2|TRBV6-5
CASGQGRRPYGYTF
>TRBJ2-6|TRBV10-3
CAISARFYGANVLTF
>TRBJ2-7|TRBV29-1
CSARPGANEQYF
>TRBJ2-1|TRBV4-2
CASSPLNLAGEHNEQFF
>TRBJ2-7|TRBV20-1
CSASILSGINYEQYF
>TRBJ2-1|TRBV6-5
CASSYGWDSEKYNEQFF
>TRBJ1-4|TRBV15
CATRRGESLGIATNEKLFF
>TRBJ2-5|TRBV5-1
CASSLRRFQETQYF
>TRBJ1-1|TRBV5-6
CASAERWLDSGDTEAFF
>TRBJ1-5|TRBV7-9
CASSSYEGGYSNQPQHF
>TRBJ2-7|TRBV12-5
CASGLGSRVYEQYF
>TRBJ2-1|TRBV28
CASSFLGSYNEQFF
>TRBJ1-4|TRBV12-3/TRBV12-4
CASSPAGTGVEKLFF
>TRBJ2-1|TRBV12-3/TRBV12-4
CASSEWGPDNEQFF
>TRBJ1-5|TRBV6-2/TRBV6-3
CASSSPGLGANQPQHF
>TRBJ2-7|TRBV12-2
CASRMGTVHEQYF
>TRBJ1-4|TRBV29-1
CSVGKSNEKLFF
>TRBJ2-7|TRBV4-3
CASSRGTILPLSYEQYF
>TRBJ2-1|TRBV20-1
CSIPSGASYNEQFF
>TRBJ1-1|TRBV4-2
CASSDRQGNTEAFF
>TRBJ2-7|TRBV7-9
CASSSGQGVNYEQYF
>TRBJ1-5|TRBV13
CASSAGGPSNQPQHF
>TRBJ2-1|TRBV4-1
CASSQKGFSLSYNEQFF
>TRBJ2-3|TRBV28
CASSFLARDTQYF
>TRBJ1-2|TRBV5-1
CASSSETLQQIPNYGYTF
>TRBJ1-5|TRBV12-3/TRBV12-4
CASSPGGVLGNQPQHF
>TRBJ2-6|TRBV4-3
CASSREQGSGANVLTF
>TRBJ2-2|TRBV20-1
CSARTSENTGELFF
>TRBJ2-2|TRBV6-2/TRBV6-3
CASSYNLNTGELFF
>TRBJ1-5|TRBV6-6
CASSYTGDSQPQHF
>TRBJ2-3|TRBV11-2
CASIPLRGRTDTQYF
>TRBJ2-5|TRBV7-9
CASSSDALVTETQYF
>TRBJ2-3|TRBV20-1
CSASWLAVRSSTDTQYF
>TRBJ2-7|TRBV7-2
CASSYYGGAVVEQYF
>TRBJ1-1|TRBV4-1
CASSQVGENTEAFF
>TRBJ2-7|TRBV4-1
CASSPIHTQGKDEQYF
>TRBJ1-6|TRBV3-1
CASSQGGSPLHF
>TRBJ2-7|TRBV4-2
CASSQVTGGSYEQYF
>TRBJ1-1|TRBV27
CASSLLPLLRDRGPEAFF
>TRBJ2-7|TRBV7-9
CASSPGHSYEQYF
>TRBJ2-5|TRBV11-2
CASSSRDTNDQETQYF
>TRBJ1-5|TRBV6-5
CASSLGPNQPQHF
>TRBJ2-5|TRBV7-3
CASSLGGGLGETQYF
>TRBJ2-3|TRBV29-1
CSVETGSLPDTQYF
>TRBJ1-2|TRBV29-1
CSVVDTSDYYGYTF
>TRBJ2-1|TRBV5-6
CASSSNTRGDYNEQFF
>TRBJ2-7|TRBV7-2
CASSFGAYEQYF
>TRBJ2-5|TRBV29-1
CSVEEDTQHNQETQYF
>TRBJ2-1|TRBV27
CASSLSLAGRNEQFF
>TRBJ1-1|TRBV4-3
CASSRRLQGLVSDTEAFF